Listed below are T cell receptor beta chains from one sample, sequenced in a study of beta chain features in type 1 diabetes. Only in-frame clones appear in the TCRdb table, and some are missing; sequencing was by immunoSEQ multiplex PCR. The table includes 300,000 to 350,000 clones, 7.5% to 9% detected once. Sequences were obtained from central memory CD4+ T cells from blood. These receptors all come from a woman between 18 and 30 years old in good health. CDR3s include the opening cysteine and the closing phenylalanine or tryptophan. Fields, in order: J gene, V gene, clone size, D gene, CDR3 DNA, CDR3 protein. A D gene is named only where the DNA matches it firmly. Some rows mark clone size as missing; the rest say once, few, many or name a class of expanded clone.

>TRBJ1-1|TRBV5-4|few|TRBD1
TGTGCCAGCAGCCTGGACAGGGGGCTGATCACTGAAGCTTTCTTT
CASSLDRGLITEAFF
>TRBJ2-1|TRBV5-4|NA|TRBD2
TGTGCCAGCAGCCAAGATAGCGGGAGGACCAATGAGCAGTTCTTC
CASSQDSGRTNEQFF
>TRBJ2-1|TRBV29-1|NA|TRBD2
TGCAGCGTTGAAGATACTGGACTAGCGGCCAATGAGCAGTTCTTC
CSVEDTGLAANEQFF
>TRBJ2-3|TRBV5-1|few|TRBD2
TGCGCCAGCAGCTTGGGACTAGCCACAGATACGCAGTATTTT
CASSLGLATDTQYF
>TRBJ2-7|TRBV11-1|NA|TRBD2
TGTGCCAGCAGTCGGGGACTAGCGGGCTACGAGCAGTACTTC
CASSRGLAGYEQYF
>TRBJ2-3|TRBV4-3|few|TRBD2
TGCGCCAGCAGCCAAGTCCTAGCGGGAAGGGCAGATACGCAGTATTTT
CASSQVLAGRADTQYF
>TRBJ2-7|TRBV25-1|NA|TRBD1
TGTGCCAGCAGTGAACAGGGGGTAGGGGCCTACGAGCAGTACTTC
CASSEQGVGAYEQYF
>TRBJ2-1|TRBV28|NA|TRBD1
TGTGCCAGCAGAGCCTCAGGGGGCAGGCAGTTCTTC
CASRASGGRQFF
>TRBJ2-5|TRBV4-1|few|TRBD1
TGCGCCAGCAGCCAAGATAGGTTAATCGCGAGACAGGGGAACGAAGAGACCCAGTACTTC
CASSQDRLIARQGNEETQYF
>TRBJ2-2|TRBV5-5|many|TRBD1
TGTGCCAGCAGCTTGGCTTGGGACAGGGCCGGGGAGCTGTTTTTT
CASSLAWDRAGELFF
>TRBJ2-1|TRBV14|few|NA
TGTGCCAGCAGCCAAGGAATCGGCCGGGGAAGGGAGCAGTTCTTC
CASSQGIGRGREQFF
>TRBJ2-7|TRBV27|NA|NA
TGTGCCAGCAGTTTAACCGGGGCCTGGTACGAGCAGTACTTC
CASSLTGAWYEQYF
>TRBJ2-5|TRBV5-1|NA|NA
TGCGCCAGCAGACCCGTAAACTTCCAAGAGACCCAGTACTTC
CASRPVNFQETQYF
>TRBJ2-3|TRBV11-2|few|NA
TGTGCCAGCACCCGGCATGATACGCAGTATTTT
CASTRHDTQYF
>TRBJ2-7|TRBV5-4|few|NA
TGTGCCAGCAGCAGGGGGAGCCCCGGCGGCTACGAGCAGTACTTC
CASSRGSPGGYEQYF
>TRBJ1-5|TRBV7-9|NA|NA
TGTGCCAGCAGCTTAGACGTACAAGGGCCGAGGCCCCAGCATTTT
CASSLDVQGPRPQHF
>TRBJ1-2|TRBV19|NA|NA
TGTGCCAGTAGTAGCCCAAACGGCCGTAGCTACACCTTC
CASSSPNGRSYTF
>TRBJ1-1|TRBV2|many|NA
TGTGCCAGCATGCGAGGAGAGGGAAACACTGAAGCTTTCTTT
CASMRGEGNTEAFF
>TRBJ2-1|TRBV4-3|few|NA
TGCGCCAGCAGCCAAGATTTCAGCGCCAGGGGTGAGCAGTTCTTC
CASSQDFSARGEQFF
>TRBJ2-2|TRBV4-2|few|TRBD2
TGTGCCAGCAGCCGAGGGGGACTAGCAGGTACCGGGGAGCTGTTTTTT
CASSRGGLAGTGELFF
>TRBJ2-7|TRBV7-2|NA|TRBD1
TGTGCCAGCAGCCGACCCGGGACAGGGGGCTACGAGCAGTACTTC
CASSRPGTGGYEQYF
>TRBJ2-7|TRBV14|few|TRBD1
TGTGCCAGCAGCCGGGACAGGGATATCGAGCAGTACTTC
CASSRDRDIEQYF
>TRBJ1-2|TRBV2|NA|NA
TGTGCCAGCAGTGAAACAGCCTATGGCTACACCTTC
CASSETAYGYTF
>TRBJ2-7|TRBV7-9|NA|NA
TGTGCCAGCAGCTTAATGGGCAGCTCCTACGAGCAGTACTTC
CASSLMGSSYEQYF
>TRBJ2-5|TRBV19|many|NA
TGTGCCAGTAAAGACTACCAAGAGACCCAGTACTTC
CASKDYQETQYF
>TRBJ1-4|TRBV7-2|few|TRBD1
TGTGCCAGCAGCTTAGCCGGACAGGGTTCCGGCGAAAAACTGTTTTTT
CASSLAGQGSGEKLFF
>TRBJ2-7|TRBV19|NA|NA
TGTGCCAGTAGTTTCAGGACAGCCGACTACGAGCAGTACTTC
CASSFRTADYEQYF
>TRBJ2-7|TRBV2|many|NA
TGTGCCAGCAGTGAATCCAGCAGATGGGAGCAGTACTTC
CASSESSRWEQYF